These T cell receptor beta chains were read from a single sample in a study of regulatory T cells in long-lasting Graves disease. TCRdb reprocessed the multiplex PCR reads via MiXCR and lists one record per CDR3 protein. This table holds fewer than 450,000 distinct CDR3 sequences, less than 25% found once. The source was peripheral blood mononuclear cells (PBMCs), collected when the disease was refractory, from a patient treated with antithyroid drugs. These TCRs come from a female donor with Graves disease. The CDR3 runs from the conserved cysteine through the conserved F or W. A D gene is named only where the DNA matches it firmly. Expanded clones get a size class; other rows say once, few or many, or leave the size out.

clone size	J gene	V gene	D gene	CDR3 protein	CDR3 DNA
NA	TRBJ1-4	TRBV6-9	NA	CASSYYPEGTPEGNEKLFF	TGTGCCAGCAGTTATTATCCGGAAGGGACACCGGAGGGTAATGAAAAACTGTTTTTT
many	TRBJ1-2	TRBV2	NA	CASSRVGSTNYGYTF	TGTGCCAGCAGCCGGGTAGGGAGTACTAACTATGGCTACACCTTC
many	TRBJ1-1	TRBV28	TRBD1	CASSQGQGASEAFF	TGTGCCAGCAGCCAGGGACAGGGGGCGTCTGAAGCTTTCTTT
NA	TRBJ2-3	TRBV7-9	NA	CASSWDLEDTQYF	TGTGCCAGCAGCTGGGACCTCGAAGATACGCAGTATTTT
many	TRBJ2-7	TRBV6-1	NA	CASRASYSEQYF	TGTGCCAGCAGAGCAAGTTATAGCGAGCAGTACTTC
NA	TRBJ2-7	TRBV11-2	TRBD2	CASSYTSGTTYEQYF	TGTGCCAGCAGCTATACTAGCGGGACAACCTACGAGCAGTACTTC
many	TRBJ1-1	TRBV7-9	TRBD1	CASSLGQGGNTEAFF	TGTGCCAGCAGCTTAGGACAGGGAGGGAACACTGAAGCTTTCTTT
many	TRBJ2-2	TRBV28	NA	CASSFVTGANTGELFF	TGTGCCAGCAGTTTTGTGACAGGTGCGAACACCGGGGAGCTGTTTTTT
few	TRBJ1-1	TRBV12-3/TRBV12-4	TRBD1	CASSFRTDRARDTEAFF	TGTGCCAGCAGTTTCCGTACGGACAGGGCCCGGGACACTGAAGCTTTCTTT
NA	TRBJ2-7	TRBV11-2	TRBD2	CASSLEEGLVGPTYEQYF	TGTGCCAGCAGCTTAGAAGAGGGACTAGTGGGACCTACTTACGAGCAGTACTTC
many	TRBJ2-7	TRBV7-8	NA	CASSPPGRSAVSYEQYF	TGTGCCAGCAGCCCCCCGGGGCGTAGTGCCGTATCCTACGAGCAGTACTTC
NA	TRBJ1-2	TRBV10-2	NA	CASSDGRGYAF	TGCGCCAGCAGTGATGGTAGGGGCTACGCCTTC
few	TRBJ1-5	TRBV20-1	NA	CSASANRDTKQGPQHF	TGCAGTGCTAGTGCCAACCGGGACACCAAGCAAGGGCCCCAGCATTTT
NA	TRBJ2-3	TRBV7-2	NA	CASSPWTDNTQYF	TGTGCCAGCAGCCCATGGACAGATAATACGCAGTATTTT
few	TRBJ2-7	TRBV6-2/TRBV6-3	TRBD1	CASSHSGTGAYEQYF	TGTGCCAGCAGTCATTCCGGGACAGGGGCCTACGAGCAGTACTTC
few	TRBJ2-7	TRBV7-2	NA	CASSQVDGTTYEQYF	TGTGCCAGCAGCCAAGTAGACGGGACAACCTACGAGCAGTACTTC
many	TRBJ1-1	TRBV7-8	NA	CASSLGGLLNTEAFF	TGTGCCAGCAGCTTAGGTGGCCTCCTGAACACTGAAGCTTTCTTT
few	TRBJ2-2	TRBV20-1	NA	CSARGRLNTGELFF	TGCAGTGCCAGGGGTCGATTGAACACCGGGGAGCTGTTTTTT
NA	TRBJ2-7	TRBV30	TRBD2	CAWRNGRAIGEQYF	TGTGCCTGGAGAAACGGGAGGGCCATAGGGGAGCAGTACTTC
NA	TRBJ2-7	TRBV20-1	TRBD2	CSAPTSVDSYEQYF	TGCAGTGCCCCGACTAGCGTGGATTCCTACGAGCAGTACTTC
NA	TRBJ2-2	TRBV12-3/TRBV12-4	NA	CAILLSWPQEGGRAGELFF	TGTGCCATACTGCTGAGCTGGCCCCAAGAAGGTGGACGGGCCGGGGAGCTGTTTTTT
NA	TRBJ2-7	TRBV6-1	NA	CASKGSRDEQYF	TGTGCCAGCAAGGGCAGCAGGGACGAGCAGTACTTC
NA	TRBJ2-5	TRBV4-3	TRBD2	CASSQLAGGPRETQYF	TGCGCCAGCAGCCAACTAGCGGGAGGGCCCCGGGAGACCCAGTACTTC
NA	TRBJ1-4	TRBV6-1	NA	CASSMGVIYEKLFF	TGTGCCAGCAGTATGGGGGTTATTTACGAAAAACTGTTTTTT
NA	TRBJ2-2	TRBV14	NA	CASSHRTVTGELFF	TGTGCCAGCAGCCACAGGACAGTCACCGGGGAGCTGTTTTTT
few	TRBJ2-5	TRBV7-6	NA	CASSHKGSLQETQYF	TGTGCCAGCAGTCATAAAGGGAGTCTCCAAGAGACCCAGTACTTC
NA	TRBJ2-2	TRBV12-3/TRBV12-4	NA	CASSFGVGSIAGELFF	TGTGCCAGCAGTTTTGGCGTAGGATCCATCGCCGGGGAGCTGTTTTTT
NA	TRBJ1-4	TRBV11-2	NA	CASSGGPRGGEKLFF	TGTGCCAGCAGCGGGGGGCCCCGAGGGGGTGAAAAACTGTTTTTT
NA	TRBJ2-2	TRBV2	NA	CASSRGTRNTGELFF	TGTGCCAGCAGCCGCGGGACACGGAACACCGGGGAGCTGTTTTTT
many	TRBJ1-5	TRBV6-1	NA	CASSATRDQPQHF	TGTGCCAGCAGTGCAACACGGGATCAGCCCCAGCATTTT
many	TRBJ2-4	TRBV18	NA	CASSPFALNIQYF	TGTGCCAGCTCACCATTCGCACTAAACATTCAGTACTTC
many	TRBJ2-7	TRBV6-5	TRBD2	CASSYKVSLAGVEQYF	TGTGCCAGCAGTTACAAGGTCTCGCTAGCGGGAGTCGAGCAGTACTTC
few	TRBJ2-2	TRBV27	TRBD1	CASRMGQFPGELFF	TGTGCCAGCAGGATGGGACAGTTTCCCGGGGAGCTGTTTTTT
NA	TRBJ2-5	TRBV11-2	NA	CASSLVEKTGTSVGAAMETQYF	TGTGCCAGCAGCTTAGTAGAGAAGACCGGGACCTCCGTGGGTGCAGCAATGGAGACCCAGTACTTC
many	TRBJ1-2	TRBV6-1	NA	CASSRTRTTSNYGYTF	TGTGCCAGCAGCCGTACCCGGACGACCTCTAACTATGGCTACACCTTC
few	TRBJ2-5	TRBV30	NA	CAWSVEGSQETQYF	TGTGCCTGGAGTGTTGAGGGTAGCCAAGAGACCCAGTACTTC
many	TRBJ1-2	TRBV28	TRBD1	CASQQGRSYGYTF	TGTGCCAGCCAACAGGGGAGATCCTATGGCTACACCTTC
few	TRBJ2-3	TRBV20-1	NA	CSAKRDGTDTQYF	TGCAGTGCTAAAAGGGACGGCACAGATACGCAGTATTTT
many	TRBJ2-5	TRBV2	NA	CASRTRGSETQYF	TGTGCCAGCAGGACCAGGGGTTCGGAGACCCAGTACTTC
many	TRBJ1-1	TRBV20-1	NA	CSAIPGGPPRTEAFF	TGCAGTGCTATTCCCGGTGGGCCCCCGAGGACTGAAGCTTTCTTT
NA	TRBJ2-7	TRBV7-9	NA	CASSLAVVREQYF	TGTGCCAGCAGCTTAGCAGTGGTTCGGGAGCAGTACTTC
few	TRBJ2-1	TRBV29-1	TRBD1	CSVPGQGTRNEQFF	TGCAGCGTCCCGGGACAGGGAACCCGGAATGAGCAGTTCTTC
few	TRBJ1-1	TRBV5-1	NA	CASSPAGGMNTEAFF	TGCGCCAGCAGCCCCGCCGGCGGCATGAACACTGAAGCTTTCTTT
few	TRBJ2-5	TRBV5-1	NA	CASVHFFQQETQYF	TGCGCCAGCGTACATTTCTTCCAGCAAGAGACCCAGTACTTC
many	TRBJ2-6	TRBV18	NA	CASSPLGESGANVLTF	TGTGCCAGCTCACCACTAGGGGAATCTGGGGCCAACGTCCTGACTTTC
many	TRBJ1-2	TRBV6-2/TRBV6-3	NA	CASSSATRPGYTF	TGTGCCAGCAGTTCCGCTACAAGGCCCGGCTACACCTTC
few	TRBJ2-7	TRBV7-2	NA	CASGQLPFVEQYF	TGTGCCAGCGGACAACTCCCATTTGTAGAGCAGTACTTC
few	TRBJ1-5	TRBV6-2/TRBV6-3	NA	CASSYSIVVNQPQHF	TGTGCCAGCAGTTACTCGATAGTGGTCAATCAGCCCCAGCATTTT
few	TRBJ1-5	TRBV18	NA	CASTNQPQHF	TGTGCCAGCACGAATCAGCCCCAGCATTTT
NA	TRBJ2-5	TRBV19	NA	CASSMSWGETQYF	TGTGCCAGTAGTATGAGTTGGGGAGAGACCCAGTACTTC
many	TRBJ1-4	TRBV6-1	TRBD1	CASRQTGGGFEKLFF	TGTGCCAGCAGGCAAACAGGAGGGGGCTTCGAAAAACTGTTTTTT
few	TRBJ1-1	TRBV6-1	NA	CASNPGPEAFF	TGTGCCAGCAACCCCGGGCCAGAAGCTTTCTTT
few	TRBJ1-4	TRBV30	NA	CAWSTGTNRGNEKLFF	TGTGCCTGGAGCACCGGGACAAACCGTGGTAATGAAAAACTGTTTTTT
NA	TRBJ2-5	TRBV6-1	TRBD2	CASSRTSGRVLQETQCF	TGTGCCAGCAGCAGGACTAGCGGGAGGGTTCTCCAAGAGACCCAGTGCTTC
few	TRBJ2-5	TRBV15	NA	CATSGQSSRETQYF	TGTGCCACCAGCGGACAAAGTAGTAGAGAGACCCAGTACTTC